The clone carrying this TCR beta chain was seen a single time. The record originates from a study of CD8+ T cells in alopecia areata. It was cDNA, reverse transcribed from extracted RNA, that served as the sequencing template. The protocol was immunoSEQ multiplex PCR, while the TCRdb copy is restricted to in-frame clones and leaves out a portion. The sample carries 130,000 to 150,000 clones, 65% to 90% recorded once. Per germline, CDR1 MNHEY and CDR2 SMNVEV (reference sequence). Deletions cut 5 bases from V and 0 bases from J, with 12 bases between. There are 15 residues in the CDR3. The treatment is: oral pan-JAK inhibitor, 5-10 mg twice daily.

This TCR was sampled from a human donor with alopecia areata. Sequenced material: CD8+ T cells sorted from blood, taken at week 4, from a patient treated with tofacitinib. This rearrangement joins TRBV27 to TRBJ2-3; no reliable D call. CDR3 sequence reads: CASSLAIISTDTQYF. In DNA, the CDR3 is TGTGCCAGCAGTCTTGCGATAATCAGCACAGATACGCAGTATTTT.